The 5 T cell receptor beta chains reported below all come from one sample, sequenced in a study of blood T cells in healthy people across ages. Through a sample-barcoded 5' primer and a J-beta primer mix, a second PCR was run for roughly 6 to 11 cycles. TCRdb ran MiXCR on the 5' RACE reads and lists one entry per CDR3 protein. The sample holds some 320,000 distinct CDR3 sequences, less than 30% seen once. The sequencing input was blood. These receptors all come from a woman in her seventies in good health.

Concerning this clonotype: Given a much more abundant clone one base away, this may be a read error. The J gene is TRBJ2-1, the V gene TRBV20-1; D could derive from TRBD1 or TRBD2 (5 bases each). CDR3 length: 17 residues. The germline gives CDR1 DFQATT, CDR2 SNEGSKA (reference sequence). CDR3 region: CSAKWGFSDWAYDEQFF. In nucleotides, the CDR3 is TGCAGTGCCAAGTGGGGGTTTTCAGATTGGGCCTACGATGAGCAGTTCTTC.

The chain has TRBV7-8 and TRBJ2-7, with D possibly being TRBD1 or TRBD2 (5 bases each). The V gene lost 0 bases and the J gene lost 0 bases, with 9 bases spanning the gap. This CDR3 spans 15 amino acids. CDR1 and CDR2 from the germline V gene are SGHVS and FQNEAQ. CDR3 sequence: CASSLAGESSYEQYF. The CDR3 coding sequence is TGTGCCAGCAGCTTAGCAGGGGAGAGCTCCTACGAGCAGTACTTC.

This chain uses TRBV4-3 with TRBJ2-5; TRBD1 matches 8 bases. J lost 3 bases, V lost 3 bases, and 6 bases had no gene match. The CDR3 totals 15 residues. Per germline, CDR1 LGHNA and CDR2 YSLEER. The CDR3 sequence is CASSQTTGEEETQYF. DNA for the CDR3: TGCGCCAGCAGCCAGACGACAGGGGAAGAAGAGACCCAGTACTTC.

The CDR3 DNA follows: TGTGCCAGCAGTCTTGACAGGATCGGCACCTTC. It translates to CASSLDRIGTF. The chain is built from TRBV2 and TRBJ1-2; weak D call: TRBD1 (6 bases). Between the trimmed V and J ends, which lost 5 bases and 13 bases, there was a span of 14 bases. This CDR3 has 11 amino acids. Germline V CDR1 and CDR2: SNHLY, FYNNEI. Complete variable domain (other parts from reference TRBV2 and TRBJ1-2): EPEVTQTPSHQVTQMGQEVILRCVPISNHLYFYWYRQILGQKVEFLVSFYNNEISEKSEIFDDQFSVERPDGSNFTLKIRSTKLEDSAMYFCASSLDRIGTFGSGTRLTVV.

The chain links TRBV29-1 to TRBJ1-5, with no clear D. Germline values: CDR1 SQVTM, CDR2 ANQGSEA. The CDR3 covers 13 residues. Trimming took 7 bases from V and 7 from J, leaving 17 bases between them. CDR3 protein: CSAVGGLGQPQHF. DNA of the CDR3: TGCAGCGCCGTGGGCGGGTTGGGGCAGCCCCAGCATTTT.